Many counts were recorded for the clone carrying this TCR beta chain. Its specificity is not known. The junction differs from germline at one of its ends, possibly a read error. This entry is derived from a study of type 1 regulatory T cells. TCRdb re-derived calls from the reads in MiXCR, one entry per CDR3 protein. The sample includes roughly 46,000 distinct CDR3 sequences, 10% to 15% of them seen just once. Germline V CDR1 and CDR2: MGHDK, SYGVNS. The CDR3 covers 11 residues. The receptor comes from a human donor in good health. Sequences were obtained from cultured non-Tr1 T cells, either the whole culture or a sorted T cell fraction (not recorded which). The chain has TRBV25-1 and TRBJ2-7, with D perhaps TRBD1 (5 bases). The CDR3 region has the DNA TGTGCCAGCAGAGAATCAGGGAAGCAGTACTTC. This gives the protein CASRESGKQYF.